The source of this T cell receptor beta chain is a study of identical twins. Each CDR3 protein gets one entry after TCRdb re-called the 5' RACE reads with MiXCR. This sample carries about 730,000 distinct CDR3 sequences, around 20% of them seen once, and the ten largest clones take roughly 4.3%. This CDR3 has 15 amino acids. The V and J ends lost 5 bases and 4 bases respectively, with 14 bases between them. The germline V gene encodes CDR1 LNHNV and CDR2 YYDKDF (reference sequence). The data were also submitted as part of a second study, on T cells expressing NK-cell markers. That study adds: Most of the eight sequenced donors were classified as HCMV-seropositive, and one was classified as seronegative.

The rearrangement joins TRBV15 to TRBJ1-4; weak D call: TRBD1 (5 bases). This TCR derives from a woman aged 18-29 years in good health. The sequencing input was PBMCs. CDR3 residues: CATSGSGTSNEKLFF. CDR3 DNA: TGTGCCACCAGCGGCTCCGGGACCAGTAATGAAAAACTGTTTTTT.